These 6 T cell receptor beta chains share one sample of origin, sequenced in a study of T cell responses to AZD1222 COVID-19 vaccine. Assay used: immunoSEQ multiplex PCR; TCRdb lists only in-frame clones, some missing. The table records roughly 120,000 clones, nearly 90% of them present only once. Sequences were derived from peripheral blood, sampled on day 0 of AZD1222 vaccination. Receptors were obtained from an adult in good health.

The V and J genes are TRBV7-9 and TRBJ1-4; weak D call: TRBD1 (5 bases). CDR3 size: 15 residues. Trimming took 5 bases from V and 0 from J, leaving 10 bases between them. Germline V gene sequence: CDR1 SEHNR, CDR2 FQNEAQ (reference sequence). CDR3 DNA: TGTGCCAGCAGCCCGCAGGGCTCAACTAATGAAAAACTGTTTTTT. Translation gives CASSPQGSTNEKLFF.

The rearrangement joins TRBV25-1 to TRBJ1-5; D is possibly TRBD1 (6 bases). There are 14 residues in the CDR3. Germline V CDR1 and CDR2: MGHDK, SYGVNS. V lost 5 bases to trimming and J lost 3 bases, with 11 bases between them. CDR3 DNA: TGTGCCAGCAGTTCAGGGGTCCCCAATCAGCCCCAGCATTTT. Encoded protein: CASSSGVPNQPQHF.

This clone was detected once. The chain uses TRBV7-2 and TRBJ1-2; no clear D. Germline-derived CDR1 and CDR2 are SGHTA and FQGNSA. This CDR3 is 13 amino acids long. V shed 3 bases and J shed 4 bases, with 9 bases lying between them. CDR3 sequence: CASSLEAIYGYTF. In DNA form, the CDR3 reads TGTGCCAGCAGCTTGGAGGCTATCTATGGCTACACCTTC.

The gene calls are TRBV3-1 (or the pseudogene TRBV3-2) and TRBJ1-2, with TRBD1 matching over 12 bases. V was clipped by 4 bases and J by 7 bases; unmatched bases: 7. The CDR3 loop spans 15 amino acids. CDR1 and CDR2 from the germline V gene are LGHDT and YNNKEL (reference sequence). In DNA form, the CDR3 reads TGTGCCAGCAGCCGAGGGACAGGGGGCGAGAGTGGCTACACCTTC. This sequence encodes CASSRGTGGESGYTF.

The chain couples TRBV5-1 to TRBJ2-3, with TRBD2 identical over 10 bases. The germline CDR1 and CDR2 sequences are SGHRS and YFSETQ. The CDR3 totals 16 residues. The V segment lost 2 bases and the J segment 0 bases; nucleotides outside the gene matches: 3. CDR3 DNA: TGCGCCAGCAGCTTAGGACTAGCGGTTAGCACAGATACGCAGTATTTT. It is translated as CASSLGLAVSTDTQYF.

This clone was detected a few times. The rearrangement uses TRBV5-1 and TRBJ1-1; perhaps TRBD1 as D (6 bases). Trimming cost V 2 bases and J 2 bases, with 10 bases left between them. CDR1 SGHRS and CDR2 YFSETQ come from the germline V gene. The CDR3 has 14 amino acids. The CDR3 loop reads CASSLQGDNTEAFF. CDR3 in DNA: TGCGCCAGCAGCTTACAGGGTGATAACACTGAAGCTTTCTTT.